This T cell receptor beta chain was recorded in a study of T cell repertoires in cytomegalovirus infection. In the study overall: CMV epitopes used comprised recently identified HLA-C-restricted ones and well-studied HLA-B-restricted ones. Both CMV infection and a matching HLA type were indicated by public TCR beta signatures.

Broader study findings: The study identified carriers of CMV plus the relevant HLA from cumulative public TCR beta family frequency. The ex vivo response was dominated by HLA-C-restricted CMV-specific TCR beta clonotypes.

Comments on this clonotype: The antigen is unknown.

The germline V and J ends were trimmed by 2 bases and 6 bases, with 14 bases remaining between them. There are 15 residues in the CDR3. Germline-derived CDR1 and CDR2 are MNHEY and SMNVEV (reference sequence). TCRdb independently ran MiXCR on the reads; one entry per CDR3 protein. The sample holds around 100,000 distinct CDR3 sequences, roughly 30% seen once. This chain uses TRBV27 with TRBJ1-5, with D tentatively TRBD1 (6 bases). This material consisted of CD8+ T cells from cultured PBMCs, taken from culture after CMV antigen stimulation. The TCR originated in a human donor in good health (CMV status not recorded). Some clones in this sample may be carry-over from other donors' samples. The CDR3 coding sequence is TGTGCCAGCAGTTTAAACACAGGGTCGGGTCAGCCCCAGCATTTT. Encoded protein: CASSLNTGSGQPQHF.